This T cell receptor beta chain was recorded in a study of radiotherapy plus CTLA-4 blockade in lung cancer. Across the whole study: In around 17% of patients, objective responses were seen; 25% to 40% had disease control. Study-wide findings and caveats: Tumor-derived TCR clones expanded in blood after radiotherapy plus ipilimumab. The best prediction of response reportedly came from early blood T cell clone dynamics, with interferon-beta.

As for this clone: The antigen is undetermined.

Germline values: CDR1 SGHNT, CDR2 YYREEE (reference sequence). This CDR3 region has 11 residues. Trimming took 2 bases from V and 9 from J, leaving 6 bases between them. Those with chemo-refractory metastatic non-small-cell lung cancer were treated with focal radiation combined with CTLA-4 blockade using ipilimumab. This table comes from immunoSEQ multiplex PCR, and its TCRdb copy is limited to in-frame clones, with some not included. The sample has roughly 110,000 clones, about 84% seen once. This chain joins TRBV5-4 and TRBJ2-1; maybe TRBD2 (5 bases). This TCR was sampled from a human donor with non-small cell lung cancer that progressed on radiotherapy plus ipilimumab. Some clones in this sample may be carry-over from other donors' samples. Here the sequenced sample was peripheral blood, taken from a patient treated with radiotherapy plus ipilimumab. The CDR3: CASSLGGEQFF. The CDR3 coding sequence is TGTGCCAGCAGCTTAGGAGGTGAGCAGTTCTTC.